This TCR beta chain was obtained from a study of a mutant IDH1 vaccine in newly diagnosed glioma (dated by TCRdb to about 2021). About the investigation overall: The approximately 30 treated patients were around 60% male and about 40% female, with a mean age of approximately 40 years. Prior to enrollment, patients had been given standard therapy consisting of radiotherapy alone, temozolomide alone, or radiochemotherapy with temozolomide, with the combination given to most patients. Peripheral blood was drawn at six visits: V03 (baseline), V05, V07, V10, V12 and V13. Longitudinal TCRB deep sequencing was performed for about two dozen treated patients wherever samples were available for exploratory analyses. What the research found in general, with its limitations: The authors stated that sample limitations prevented analyses of patient blood samples from being reproduced. Selection of PBMC samples for TCRB deep sequencing was based on availability. Immune responses induced by the vaccine were seen in roughly 95% of patients across multiple MHC alleles. No apparent relationship was observed between pseudoprogression and alterations in the top peripheral T cell clonotypes detected by TCRB sequencing.

In the paper's terms, the time point label means: baseline, week 1 (first vaccination visit). This specimen's treatment or condition label, per the study, means: pre-vaccination baseline after standard-of-care therapy. Donors had newly diagnosed WHO grade 3 or 4 IDH1-mutant astrocytomas with loss of nuclear ATRX. The samples were drawn from NOA16, a multicentre, single-arm, open-label phase I trial in Germany that tested a mutant IDH1 peptide vaccine in humans for the first time. For immunogenicity testing, the blood drawn at visit V03 was used as the baseline sample. The DNeasy Blood and Tissue Kit was used to extract genomic DNA from EDTA blood for TCRB sequencing. Library preparation employed the immunoSEQ multiplex PCR assay. Rearranged TCR beta chain sequences were amplified using the hsTCRB Kit according to the manufacturer's protocol. Sequencing of TCRB libraries was carried out on an Illumina MiSeq. In the source study's methods: The kit vendor's proprietary platform handled demultiplexing, trimming and gene mapping. TCRdb took over this immuneACCESS table, retaining in-frame rearrangements with V and J assigned. Such tables are incomplete; in checked studies, under half of the missing clones stem from an unresolved V gene, and the remainder is unexplained. Clonal size and the V and J genes are those of that table, whereas D and trimming came from the DNA. Counted in this sample were tens of thousands of clones; roughly four fifths of them appeared once. Roughly 7.1% of the sample lies in the top ten.

There are 13 amino acids in the CDR3, from cysteine to phenylalanine inclusive. Only the CDR3 DNA stays, 39 bases, in frame from base 1. From the germline V gene (reference sequence), CDR1 is GTSNPN and CDR2 is SVGIG. The junction shows trimming of 3 bases on V and 9 bases on J, and the gene matches do not reach 3 bases of it. Notes on this clone: This receptor's antigen is unknown. It has no much larger one-base neighbor in the sample; base qualities were not kept. This same CDR3 is encoded by further DNA sequences in the sample.

This receptor was identified in a woman aged 45-65 years with glioma. The receptor chain draws on TRBV30 and TRBJ1-6; the junction holds 9 bases that match TRBD1. The sequencing used PBMCs, collected from a glioma patient treated with radiotherapy, temozolomide or both. The sequence in DNA is TGTGCCTGGAGGGGACAGGGCCGTTCACCCCTCCACTTT. This sequence encodes CAWRGQGRSPLHF.